This T cell receptor (beta chain) was obtained from a study of T cells after yellow fever vaccination. Notes on the study in general: Most primary-vaccination clones reappeared after the booster (around 95% CD4, 85% to 90% CD8). Overall, a small share of clonotypes was seen in both CD4 and CD8 compartments. The study noted that FACS-sorted repertoires could contain abundant clonotypes contaminating from the bulk population.

The authors made TCR cDNA by 5'RACE template switching, adding a universal primer site and UMIs. MiXCR, applied by TCRdb to the 5' RACE reads, yields one record per CDR3 protein. The sample contains about 210,000 distinct CDR3 sequences, approximately 3% of which appear only once. This clonotype has a count of ten or more. Its specificity is not known. Germline V gene lookup returns CDR1 MGHRA and CDR2 YSYEKL. The ends were cut back, 1 base at V and 1 base at J, with 7 bases in the middle. The CDR3 sequence is 14 residues long. The sequenced sample was CD4+ T cells sorted from PBMCs, obtained 10 days after the yellow fever booster vaccination. This clonotype was obtained from a young man who received the YFV17D yellow fever vaccine. This chain joins TRBV4-1 and TRBJ1-1; D remains unclear. CDR3 DNA: TGCGCCAGCAGCCAAGTCCGGGAGAACACTGAAGCTTTCTTT. As protein: CASSQVRENTEAFF.